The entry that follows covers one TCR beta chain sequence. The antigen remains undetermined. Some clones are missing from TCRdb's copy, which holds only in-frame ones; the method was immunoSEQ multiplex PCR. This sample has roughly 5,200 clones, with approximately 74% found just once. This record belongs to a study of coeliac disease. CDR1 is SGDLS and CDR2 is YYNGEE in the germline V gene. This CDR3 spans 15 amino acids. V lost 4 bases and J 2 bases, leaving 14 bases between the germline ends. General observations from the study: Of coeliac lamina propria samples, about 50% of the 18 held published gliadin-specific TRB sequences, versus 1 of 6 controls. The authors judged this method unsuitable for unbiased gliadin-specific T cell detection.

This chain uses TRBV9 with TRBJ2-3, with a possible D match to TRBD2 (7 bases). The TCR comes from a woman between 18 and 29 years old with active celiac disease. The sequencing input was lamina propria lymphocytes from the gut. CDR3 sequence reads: CASSPRGALTDTQYF. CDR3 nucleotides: TGTGCCAGCAGCCCCCGGGGGGCCCTCACAGATACGCAGTATTTT.